Sequencing of this T cell receptor beta chain was carried out in a study of blood T cell repertoires in COVID-19. In the study overall: Acute and convalescent COVID-19 samples came from the United States, Italy and Spain. Nucleic acid was either cDNA or gDNA, and it came from T cells, B-cell-depleted T cells, or PBMCs.

With 3 bases clipped from V and 4 bases from J, the junction kept 4 bases outside the gene matches. From germline, CDR1 is MNHEY and CDR2 SMNVEV (reference sequence). This CDR3 is 14 amino acids long. In the authors' methods: Using reference gene primer amplification, nucleated cell counts were estimated. Produced via immunoSEQ multiplex PCR; TCRdb's table is partial and in-frame only. The DNA was the basis for D and trimming; V, J and clone size are from that table. The sample carries about 310,000 clones, around 87% recorded once. The sequenced sample was peripheral blood. The chain carries TRBV27 and TRBJ2-5, with 8 bases that match TRBD1. This receptor was obtained from a man aged 65 to 85 with acute or convalescent COVID-19. CDR3 bases: TGTGCCAGCAGTTTCGCAGGGGGCGGAGAGACCCAGTACTTC. Its translation: CASSFAGGGETQYF.